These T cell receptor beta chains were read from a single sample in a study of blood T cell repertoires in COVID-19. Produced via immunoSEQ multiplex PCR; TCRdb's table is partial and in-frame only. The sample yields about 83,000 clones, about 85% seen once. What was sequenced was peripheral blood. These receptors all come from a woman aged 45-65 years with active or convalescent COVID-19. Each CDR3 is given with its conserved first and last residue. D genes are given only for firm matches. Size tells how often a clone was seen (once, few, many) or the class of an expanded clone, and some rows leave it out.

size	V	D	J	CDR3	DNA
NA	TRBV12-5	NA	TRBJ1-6	CASGLVLDGIELALHF	TGTGCTAGTGGTTTGGTACTGGACGGGATAGAATTGGCCCTCCACTTT
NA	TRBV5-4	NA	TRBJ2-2	CASSPTGNTGELFF	TGTGCCAGCAGCCCGACAGGGAACACCGGGGAGCTGTTTTTT
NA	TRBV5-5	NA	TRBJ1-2	CASSLWGSYGYTF	TGTGCCAGCAGCTTATGGGGCTCCTATGGCTACACCTTC
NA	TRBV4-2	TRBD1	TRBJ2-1	CASSDAGTGVRSEQFF	TGTGCCAGCAGCGACGCCGGGACAGGGGTAAGGAGTGAGCAGTTCTTC
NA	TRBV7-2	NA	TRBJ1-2	CASSPQGNYGYTF	TGTGCCAGCAGCCCCCAGGGGAACTATGGCTACACCTTC
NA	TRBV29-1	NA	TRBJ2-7	CSVESRITYEQYF	TGCAGCGTTGAAAGCAGGATTACCTACGAGCAGTACTTC
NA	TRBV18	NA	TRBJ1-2	CASSPGLSYGYTF	TGTGCCAGCTCACCGGGCCTAAGCTATGGCTACACCTTC
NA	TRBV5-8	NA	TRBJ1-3	CASSFSSGNTIYF	TGTGCCAGCAGCTTTAGCTCTGGAAACACCATATATTTT
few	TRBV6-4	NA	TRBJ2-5	CASSEARGTTQYF	TGTGCCAGCAGTGAAGCGAGGGGGACGACCCAGTACTTC
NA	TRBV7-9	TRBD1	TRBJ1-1	CASSLPDRGEAFF	TGTGCCAGCAGCCTACCTGACAGGGGAGAAGCTTTCTTT
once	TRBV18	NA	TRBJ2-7	CASSPAPSSYEQYF	TGTGCCAGCTCACCGGCACCAAGCTCCTACGAGCAGTACTTC
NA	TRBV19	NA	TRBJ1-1	CATEKGGGAQTEAFF	TGTGCCACCGAAAAGGGAGGGGGGGCTCAGACTGAAGCTTTCTTT
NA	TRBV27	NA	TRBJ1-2	CASSPTGANYGYTF	TGTGCCAGCAGCCCGACAGGTGCTAACTATGGCTACACCTTC
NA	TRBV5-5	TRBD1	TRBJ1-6	CASSFPDRGSNSPLHF	TGTGCCAGCAGCTTTCCGGACAGGGGGTCTAATTCACCCCTCCACTTT
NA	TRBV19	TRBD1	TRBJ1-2	CASSPGTEPYGYTF	TGTGCCAGTAGCCCCGGGACAGAGCCCTATGGCTACACCTTC
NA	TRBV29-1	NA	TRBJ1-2	CSVEETRNYGYTF	TGCAGCGTTGAAGAGACACGAAACTATGGCTACACCTTC
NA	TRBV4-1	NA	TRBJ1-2	CASSNPPGTNYGYTF	TGCGCCAGCAGTAACCCCCCGGGTACTAACTATGGCTACACCTTC
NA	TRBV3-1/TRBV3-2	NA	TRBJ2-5	CASSQDENQETQYF	TGTGCCAGCAGCCAAGACGAGAACCAAGAGACCCAGTACTTC
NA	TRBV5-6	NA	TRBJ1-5	CASSPGYSESNQPQHF	TGTGCCAGCAGCCCAGGGTATTCAGAGAGCAATCAGCCCCAGCATTTT
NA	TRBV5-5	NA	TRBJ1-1	CASSFSSTNTEAFF	TGTGCCAGCAGCTTTTCCAGTACGAACACTGAAGCTTTCTTT
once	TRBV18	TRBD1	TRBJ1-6	CASSPRSQGAGGSPLHF	TGTGCCAGCTCACCACGTTCTCAGGGGGCAGGGGGTTCACCCCTCCACTTT
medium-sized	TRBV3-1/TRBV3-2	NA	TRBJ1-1	CASSQARTVTEAFF	TGTGCCAGCAGCCAGGCACGGACAGTCACTGAAGCTTTCTTT
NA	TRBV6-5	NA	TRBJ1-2	CASTNGGADNYGYTF	TGTGCCAGCACCAACGGTGGGGCCGATAACTATGGCTACACCTTC
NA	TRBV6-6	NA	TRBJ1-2	CASSYSGVVYGYTF	TGTGCCAGCAGCTACTCAGGGGTTGTCTATGGCTACACCTTC
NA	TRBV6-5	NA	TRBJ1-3	CASKSGSSGNTIYF	TGTGCCAGCAAGTCGGGTAGCTCTGGAAACACCATATATTTT
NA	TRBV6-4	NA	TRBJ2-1	CASSDGGEQFF	TGTGCCAGCAGTGACGGGGGGGAGCAGTTCTTC
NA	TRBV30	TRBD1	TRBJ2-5	CAWRTGLRETQYF	TGTGCCTGGAGGACAGGGCTAAGGGAGACCCAGTACTTC
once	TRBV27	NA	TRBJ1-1	CASTLYGGMNTEAFF	TGTGCCAGCACCCTTTATGGGGGGATGAACACTGAAGCTTTCTTT
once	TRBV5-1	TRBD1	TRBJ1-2	CASSSTFGQGVDYGYTF	TGCGCCAGCAGCTCCACCTTTGGGCAGGGGGTAGACTATGGCTACACCTTC
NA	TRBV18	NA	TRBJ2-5	CASSPWTAYQETQYF	TGTGCCAGCTCACCCTGGACAGCGTACCAAGAGACCCAGTACTTC
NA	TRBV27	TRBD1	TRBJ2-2	CASRRDRVTGELFF	TGTGCCAGCAGACGCGACAGGGTTACGGGGGAGCTGTTTTTT
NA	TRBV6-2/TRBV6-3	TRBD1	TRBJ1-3	CASSYAGQGASTIYF	TGTGCCAGCAGTTACGCCGGACAGGGGGCATCCACCATATATTTT
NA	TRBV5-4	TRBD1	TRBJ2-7	CASSRQGGEQYF	TGTGCCAGCAGCCGACAGGGTGGCGAGCAGTACTTC
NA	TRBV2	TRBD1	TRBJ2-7	CASGGTGNEQYF	TGTGCCAGCGGGGGGACAGGGAACGAGCAGTACTTC